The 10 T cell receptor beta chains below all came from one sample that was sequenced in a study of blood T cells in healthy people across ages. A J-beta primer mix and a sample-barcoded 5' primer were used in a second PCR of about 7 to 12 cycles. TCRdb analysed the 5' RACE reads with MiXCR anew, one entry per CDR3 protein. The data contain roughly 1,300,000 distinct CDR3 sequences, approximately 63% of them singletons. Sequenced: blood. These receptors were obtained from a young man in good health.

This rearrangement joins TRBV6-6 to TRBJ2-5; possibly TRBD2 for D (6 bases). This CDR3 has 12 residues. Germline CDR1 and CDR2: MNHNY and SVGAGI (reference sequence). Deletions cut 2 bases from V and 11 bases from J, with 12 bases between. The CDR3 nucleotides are TGTGCCAGCAGTTACACCCCGGGGGAGCAGTACTTC. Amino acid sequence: CASSYTPGEQYF.

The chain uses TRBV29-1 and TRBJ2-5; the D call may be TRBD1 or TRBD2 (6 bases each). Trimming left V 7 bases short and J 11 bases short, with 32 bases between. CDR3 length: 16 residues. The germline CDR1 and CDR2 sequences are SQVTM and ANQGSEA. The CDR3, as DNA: TGCAGCGCGTTCCGGGCGGAGGGGGGCGTAATGAATGAGCAGTACTTC. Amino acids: CSAFRAEGGVMNEQYF.

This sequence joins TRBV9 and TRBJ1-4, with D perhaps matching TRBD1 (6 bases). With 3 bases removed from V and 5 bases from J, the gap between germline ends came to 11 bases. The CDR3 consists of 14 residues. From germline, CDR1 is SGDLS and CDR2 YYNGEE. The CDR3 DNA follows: TGTGCCAGCAGCGGGGGGGACACGAATGAAAAACTGTTTTTT. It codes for CASSGGDTNEKLFF.

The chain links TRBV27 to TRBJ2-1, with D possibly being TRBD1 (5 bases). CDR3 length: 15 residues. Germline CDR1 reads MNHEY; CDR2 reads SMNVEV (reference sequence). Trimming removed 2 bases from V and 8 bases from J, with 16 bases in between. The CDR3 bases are TGTGCCAGCAGTTTAGGTGTTCAGGAAGGGGATGAGCAGTTCTTC. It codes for CASSLGVQEGDEQFF.

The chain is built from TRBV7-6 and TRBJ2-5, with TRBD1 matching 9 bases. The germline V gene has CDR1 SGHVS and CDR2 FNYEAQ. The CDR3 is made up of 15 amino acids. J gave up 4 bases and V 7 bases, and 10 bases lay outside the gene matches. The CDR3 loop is CASTLSTGGGETQYF. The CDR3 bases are TGTGCCAGCACCCTCTCAACAGGGGGCGGAGAGACCCAGTACTTC.

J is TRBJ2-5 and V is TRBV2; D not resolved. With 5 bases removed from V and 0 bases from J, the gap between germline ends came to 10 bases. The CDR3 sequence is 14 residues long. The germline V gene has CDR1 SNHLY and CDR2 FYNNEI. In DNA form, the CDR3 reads TGTGCCAGCAGTTCACATTCGTACCAAGAGACCCAGTACTTC. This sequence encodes CASSSHSYQETQYF.

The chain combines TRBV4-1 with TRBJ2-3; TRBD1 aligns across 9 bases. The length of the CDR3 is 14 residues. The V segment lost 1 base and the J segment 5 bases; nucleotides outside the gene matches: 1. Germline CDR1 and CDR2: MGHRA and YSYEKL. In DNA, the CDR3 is TGCGCCAGCAGCCAAGGGACAGGGGTAGATACGCAGTATTTT. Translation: CASSQGTGVDTQYF.

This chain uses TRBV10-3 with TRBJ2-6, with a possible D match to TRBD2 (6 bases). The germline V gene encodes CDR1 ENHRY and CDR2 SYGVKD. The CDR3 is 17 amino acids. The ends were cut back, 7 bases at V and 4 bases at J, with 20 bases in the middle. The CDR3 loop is CAINRPSIAGGANVLTF. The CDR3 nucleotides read TGTGCCATCAACAGGCCCTCAATCGCGGGAGGGGCCAACGTCCTGACTTTC.

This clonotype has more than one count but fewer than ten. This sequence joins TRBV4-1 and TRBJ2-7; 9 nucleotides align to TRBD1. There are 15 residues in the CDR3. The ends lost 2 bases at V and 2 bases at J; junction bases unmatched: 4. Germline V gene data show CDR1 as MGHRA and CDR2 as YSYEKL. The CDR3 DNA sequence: TGCGCCAGCAGCCAAACCGGGACAGGGCCCTACGAGCAGTACTTC. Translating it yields CASSQTGTGPYEQYF.

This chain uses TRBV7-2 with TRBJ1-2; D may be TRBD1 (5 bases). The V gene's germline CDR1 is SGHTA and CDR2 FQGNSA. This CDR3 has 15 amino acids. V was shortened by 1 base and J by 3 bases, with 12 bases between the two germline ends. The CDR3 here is CASSLGFGTDYGYTF. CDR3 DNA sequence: TGTGCCAGCAGCTTAGGGTTCGGGACGGACTATGGCTACACCTTC.